What follows are 22 T cell receptor beta chains derived from one specimen sequenced in a study of Graves' ophthalmopathy and Graves' hyperthyroidism. The authors amplified TCR beta CDR3 regions, and they did so from RNA transcripts for repertoire sequencing. An opening RT-PCR round employed HTBI primers and preceded a second-round multiplex PCR. TCRdb independently ran MiXCR on the multiplex PCR reads; one entry per CDR3 protein. Among 400,000 or so distinct CDR3 sequences listed, over 15% were seen once. The material sequenced was peripheral blood. The receptors derive from a woman aged 18-29 years with stable Graves' hyperthyroidism.

This clonotype was counted ten times or more. The chain joins TRBV20-1 to TRBJ1-1; D might be TRBD1 (5 bases). The CDR3 has 12 residues. Germline V CDR1 and CDR2: DFQATT, SNEGSKA (reference sequence). Trimming removed 5 bases from V and 3 bases from J, with 10 bases in between. The CDR3 sequence: CSAPGWDTEAFF. The CDR3 bases are TGCAGTGCTCCAGGGTGGGACACTGAAGCTTTCTTT.

This clonotype was seen ten or more times. This chain connects TRBV20-1 to TRBJ1-1; maybe TRBD1 (5 bases). CDR3 length equals 13 residues. Deletions cut 1 base from V and 10 bases from J, with 16 bases between. Germline V lookup: CDR1 DFQATT, CDR2 SNEGSKA (reference sequence). The CDR3 bases are TGCAGTGCTAGAGGGGGCAGGGACGTTGCAGCTTTCTTT. Residues: CSARGGRDVAAFF.

This clonotype was seen at least ten times. The V gene is TRBV19, the J gene TRBJ2-7, with 9 bases fitting TRBD1. J was trimmed by 2 bases and V by 5 bases; bases with no gene match: 4. Per the germline V gene, CDR1 is LNHDA and CDR2 is SQIVND (reference sequence). The CDR3 is 14 residues long. CDR3 nucleotide sequence: TGTGCCAGTAGTCAACGGACAGGGGCCTACGAGCAGTACTTC. Its protein is CASSQRTGAYEQYF.

This clonotype has a count of ten or more. In DNA form, the CDR3 reads TGTGCCAGCAGGAAACCGGGACAGGGCCTCTACGAGCAGTACTTC. Its translation: CASRKPGQGLYEQYF. This chain joins TRBV6-1 and TRBJ2-7; 9 bases match TRBD1. The J segment lost 3 bases and the V segment lost 6 bases, leaving 9 bases of the junction unmatched. Germline CDR1 is MNHNS and CDR2 is SASEGT. The CDR3 runs to 15 residues.

This clonotype was observed at least ten times. The chain joins TRBV14 to TRBJ2-7; tentative D call: TRBD2 (6 bases). The CDR3 is 15 amino acids. V lost 0 bases to trimming and J lost 3 bases, with 12 bases between them. CDR1 is SGHDN and CDR2 is FVKESK in the germline V gene. CDR3 coding DNA: TGTGCCAGCAGCCAAGATGGCGGGGTCATCTACGAGCAGTACTTC. It yields the protein CASSQDGGVIYEQYF.

Many counts were recorded for this clonotype. The V call is TRBV10-1, the J call TRBJ1-6; unclear D gene. CDR1 and CDR2 (germline): WNHNN, SYGVQD (reference sequence). CDR3 size: 15 residues. Trimming pared 0 bases from V and 9 bases from J, leaving 12 bases between. The CDR3 spells CASSESSKLSSPLHF. CDR3 coding DNA: TGCGCCAGCAGTGAGTCGAGCAAGTTGAGTTCACCCCTCCACTTT.

The CDR3 is CATDRSSYEQYF. The CDR3 DNA sequence: TGTGCCACTGACCGTAGCTCCTACGAGCAGTACTTC. The rearrangement links TRBV28 to TRBJ2-7, with unresolved D. Per germline, CDR1 MDHEN and CDR2 SYDVKM. V lost 10 bases to trimming and J lost 0 bases, with 10 bases between them. This CDR3 comprises 12 residues.

This clonotype was counted ten times or more. The rearrangement uses TRBV7-2 and TRBJ1-1; D unclear. CDR3 length equals 14 residues. Germline CDR1 and CDR2: SGHTA and FQGNSA. The ends were cut back, 8 bases at V and 0 bases at J, with 13 bases in the middle. The CDR3 DNA sequence: TGTGCCAGCGTCAGAAGCTTCATGAACACTGAAGCTTTCTTT. Its protein is CASVRSFMNTEAFF.

This clonotype appeared many times. This chain uses TRBV12-3 or TRBV12-4 with TRBJ1-6; 9 bases match TRBD1. The V and J ends lost 3 bases and 3 bases, in that order; junction bases with no gene match: 3. The CDR3 consists of 16 residues. CDR3: CASSFLTGGYNSPLHF. The CDR3 nucleotides read TGTGCCAGCAGTTTCCTGACAGGGGGCTATAATTCACCCCTCCACTTT.

The table lists this clonotype with a few counts. CDR3 amino acids: CASGQGGGELFF. For the CDR3, the DNA is TGCGCCAGCGGACAGGGAGGCGGGGAGCTGTTTTTT. The V and J genes are TRBV5-1 and TRBJ2-2, with TRBD1 matching 8 bases. Germline V gene lookup returns CDR1 SGHRS and CDR2 YFSETQ. V lost 7 bases to trimming and J lost 7 bases; unmatched junction nucleotides: 3. CDR3 length equals 12 residues.

This clonotype occurred a few times. The rearrangement links TRBV11-2 to TRBJ2-5; 10 nucleotides agree with TRBD2. The CDR3 runs to 16 residues. The germline gives CDR1 SGHAT, CDR2 FQNNGV. The V gene end was trimmed by 2 bases and the J gene end by 7 bases; junction bases not matched to a gene: 10. The CDR3 loop is CASSLSGLAGVGTQYF. Here the CDR3 DNA reads TGTGCCAGCAGCTTATCTGGGCTAGCGGGGGTTGGGACCCAGTACTTC.

As regards this clonotype: A much larger clone differs by one base, so this may be a read error. This sequence joins TRBV15 and TRBJ2-5; either TRBD1 or TRBD2 may supply D (5 bases each). Looked up from germline, CDR1 is LNHNV and CDR2 is YYDKDF (reference sequence). This CDR3 is built from 15 residues. The CDR3: CATSRDLGGQETKYF. CDR3 nucleotide sequence: TGTGCCACCAGCAGGGATCTTGGGGGTCAAGAGACCAAGTACTTC.

Many counts were recorded for this clonotype. The chain is built from TRBV12-3 or TRBV12-4 and TRBJ1-1; D perhaps matches TRBD1 (6 bases). CDR3 length equals 13 residues. V lost 6 bases, J lost 4 bases, and 12 bases lay in between. This CDR3 reads CASRSTGITEAFF. The CDR3 DNA follows: TGTGCCAGCAGGTCCACAGGGATCACTGAAGCTTTCTTT.

V usage is TRBV24-1 and J usage is TRBJ2-7; D unclear. Germline lookup yields CDR1 KGHDR and CDR2 SFDVKD. With 2 bases removed from V and 2 bases from J, the gap between germline ends came to 9 bases. The length of the CDR3 is 14 residues. The CDR3 DNA follows: TGTGCCACCAGTGATTCAAAGTTTCCCTACGAGCAGTACTTC. It yields the protein CATSDSKFPYEQYF.

This chain links TRBV12-3 or TRBV12-4 with TRBJ1-2, with TRBD1 as a possible D gene (6 bases). This CDR3 comprises 15 residues. With 5 bases removed from V and 4 bases from J, the gap between germline ends came to 17 bases. CDR3 residues: CASSNTPGDPYGYTF. CDR3 nucleotide sequence: TGTGCCAGCAGTAACACCCCAGGGGATCCCTATGGCTACACCTTC.

This clonotype has just a few counts. Written as DNA, the CDR3 is TGTGCCAGCAGTTACCCAGCGGGCAATCAGGGGAGAGGCTACACCTTC. Its protein product is CASSYPAGNQGRGYTF. This chain joins TRBV6-5 and TRBJ1-2, with D possibly TRBD1 on 6 matching bases. Trimming removed 2 bases from V and 8 bases from J, with 21 bases in between. The CDR3 is 16 amino acids. The germline CDR1 and CDR2 sequences are MNHEY and SVGAGI.

There are many counts of this clonotype. V gene TRBV25-1 combines with J gene TRBJ2-7; TRBD1 matches at 9 bases. This CDR3 is built from 15 residues. With V trimmed by 3 bases and J by 5 bases, 8 bases remained unmatched. Per germline, CDR1 MGHDK and CDR2 SYGVNS. The CDR3 spells CASSDRDRALNEQYF. The CDR3 DNA sequence: TGTGCCAGCAGTGACCGGGACAGGGCGTTGAACGAGCAGTACTTC.

This clonotype was seen ten or more times. At one end, the junction sequence differs from germline, possibly due to a read error. The chain joins TRBV12-5 to TRBJ2-4; D gene uncertain. The CDR3 runs 11 residues. In germline, CDR1 is LGHNT, CDR2 FRNRAP. In nucleotides, the CDR3 is TGTGCTAGTGGTTTGGGAAACATTAAGTACTTC. Its protein is CASGLGNIKYF.

This clonotype appeared many times. This chain connects TRBV2 to TRBJ1-2; D ambiguous. The CDR3 spans 15 residues. The germline CDR1 and CDR2 sequences are SNHLY and FYNNEI. The V end was cut by 3 bases, the J end by 0 bases, with 11 bases between. CDR3 sequence reads: CASSDLGSANYGYTF. In nucleotides, the CDR3 is TGTGCCAGCAGTGACCTAGGTTCCGCTAACTATGGCTACACCTTC.

This clonotype was counted at least ten times. This chain links TRBV6-1 with TRBJ2-7, with 9 nucleotides matching TRBD2. Looked up from germline, CDR1 is MNHNS and CDR2 is SASEGT. CDR3 length: 18 residues. Trimming cost V 4 bases and J 6 bases; bases outside gene matches: 19. The CDR3 is CASSVPGTSFKGIFEQYF. The CDR3 DNA reads TGTGCCAGCAGTGTACCGGGGACTAGCTTTAAGGGTATTTTCGAGCAGTACTTC.

This clonotype has at least ten counts. The junction differs from germline at one of its ends, possibly a read error. This chain links TRBV19 with TRBJ1-1, with D possibly being TRBD1 (5 bases). The CDR3 spans 13 residues. Germline lookup yields CDR1 LNHDA and CDR2 SQIVND (reference sequence). CDR3: CASSRQGLGGAFF. The CDR3 region has the DNA TGCGCCAGTAGTCGCCAGGGCCTAGGAGGAGCTTTCTTT.

This clonotype was counted at least ten times. This chain connects TRBV6-4 to TRBJ2-6; the D is unclear. With 0 bases removed from V and 2 bases from J, the gap between germline ends came to 5 bases. The germline V gene has CDR1 MRHNA and CDR2 SNTAGT. The length of the CDR3 is 15 residues. In DNA, the CDR3 is TGTGCCAGCAGTGACTCAGGGACTGGGGCCAACGTCCTGACTTTC. Translation: CASSDSGTGANVLTF.